This entry is about one TCR beta chain. These data come from a study of blood T cell repertoires in COVID-19. At the level of the study: Some COVID-19 samples were acute and others convalescent; all came from the United States, Italy and Spain. From T cells, B-cell-depleted T cells, or PBMCs came the material, which was cDNA or gDNA.

As processed by the authors: Using reference gene primer amplification, nucleated cell counts were estimated. Sequencing was performed with immunoSEQ multiplex PCR; in TCRdb, only in-frame clones are kept and a portion is missing. Clone size and the V and J calls come from that table; the DNA yielded D and trimming. Among over 200,000 clones, around 82% were seen once, and the ten largest hold 2% to 3%. The receptor was isolated from a woman aged 40 to 49 with active or convalescent COVID-19. Material: peripheral blood.

The CDR3 loop is CASSDGQGIGYTF. DNA of the CDR3: TGTGCCAGCAGTGATGGACAGGGCATTGGCTACACCTTC. J is TRBJ1-2 and V is TRBV2; TRBD1 matches 8 bases. The CDR3 runs 13 residues. From germline, CDR1 is SNHLY and CDR2 FYNNEI. The V and J ends lost 3 bases and 7 bases, in that order; junction bases with no gene match: 4.